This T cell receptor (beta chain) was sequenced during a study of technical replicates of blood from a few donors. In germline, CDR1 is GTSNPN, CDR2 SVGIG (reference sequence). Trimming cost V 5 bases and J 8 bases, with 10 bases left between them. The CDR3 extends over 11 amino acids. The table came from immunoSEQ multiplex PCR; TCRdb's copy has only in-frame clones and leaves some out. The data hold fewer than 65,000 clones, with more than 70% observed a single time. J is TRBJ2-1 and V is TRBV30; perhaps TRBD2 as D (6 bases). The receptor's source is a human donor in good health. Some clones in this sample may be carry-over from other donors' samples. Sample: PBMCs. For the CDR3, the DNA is TGTGCCTGGGGACGGGGGTATGAGCAGTTCTTC. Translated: CAWGRGYEQFF.